The 15 T cell receptor beta chains given below trace back to one sample, sequenced in a study of T cells in Graves' hyperthyroidism and ophthalmopathy. Authors of the study amplified TCR beta CDR3 regions from RNA transcripts. The TCR CDR3 was amplified in a first-round RT-PCR using the HTBI primer set. MiXCR was run by TCRdb on the multiplex PCR reads, yielding one entry per CDR3 protein. The sample includes fewer than 450,000 distinct CDR3 sequences, around 15% of them seen just once. Sequencing was carried out using blood. All receptors come from a woman aged 55 to 70 with Graves' ophthalmopathy.

The genes are TRBV24-1 and TRBJ1-2, with unresolved D. The V end was cut by 10 bases, the J end by 4 bases, with 15 bases between. CDR3 length: 13 amino acids. Germline CDR1 is KGHDR and CDR2 is SFDVKD. The CDR3 protein is CATSPQEGYGYTF. In nucleotides, the CDR3 is TGTGCCACTTCCCCGCAGGAGGGCTATGGCTACACCTTC.

The V call is TRBV12-3 or TRBV12-4, the J call TRBJ2-1, with D possibly TRBD2 on 5 matching bases. Trimming removed 4 bases at V and 5 bases at J, with 21 bases between. The length of the CDR3 is 17 residues. CDR3 DNA sequence: TGTGCCAGCAGTTCGGGCCCGAGGGAAGAGAGGCACAATGAGCAGTTCTTC. Residues: CASSSGPREERHNEQFF.

Many counts were recorded for this clonotype. J is TRBJ2-7 and V is TRBV7-9, with 7 positions matching TRBD1. Looked up from germline, CDR1 is SEHNR and CDR2 is FQNEAQ (reference sequence). This CDR3 contains 12 residues. The V and J ends lost 5 bases and 5 bases, in that order; junction bases with no gene match: 3. CDR3 DNA: TGTGCCAGCAGCCGACAGGGAGACGAGCAGTACTTC. Amino acids: CASSRQGDEQYF.

This clonotype was recorded many times. The chain combines TRBV27 with TRBJ2-5; 10 positions agree with TRBD2. The V gene's germline CDR1 is MNHEY and CDR2 SMNVEV (reference sequence). CDR3 length: 18 amino acids. Trimming at V came to 7 bases and at J to 2 bases, leaving 16 bases not matched to a gene. CDR3 in amino acids: CASMGVGGGSGGQETQYF. The CDR3 DNA follows: TGTGCCAGCATGGGTGTGGGGGGCGGTAGCGGGGGGCAAGAGACCCAGTACTTC.

The rearrangement uses TRBV11-1 and TRBJ1-2, with 7 bases identical to TRBD1. Germline V gene data show CDR1 as SGHAT and CDR2 as FQDESV (reference sequence). The CDR3 runs 15 residues. J gave up 2 bases and V 6 bases, and 9 bases lay outside the gene matches. This CDR3 reads CASSSGQWVNYGYTF. CDR3 DNA: TGTGCCAGCAGTTCGGGACAGTGGGTCAACTATGGCTACACCTTC.

The rearrangement uses TRBV20-1 and TRBJ2-1; D is perhaps TRBD1 (6 bases). Per germline, CDR1 DFQATT and CDR2 SNEGSKA (reference sequence). V shed 5 bases and J shed 4 bases, with 18 bases lying between them. The CDR3 consists of 15 residues. CDR3: CSAPNPQDSYNEQFF. The CDR3 bases are TGCAGTGCTCCCAACCCCCAGGACAGTTACAATGAGCAGTTCTTC.

This clonotype was seen many times. The V call is TRBV30, the J call TRBJ2-1, with D unclear. Trimming removed 0 bases at V and 6 bases at J, with 6 bases between. In germline, CDR1 is GTSNPN, CDR2 SVGIG (reference sequence). The CDR3 contains 12 residues. The CDR3 loop reads CAWSVLANEQFF. The CDR3 region has the DNA TGTGCCTGGAGTGTACTTGCCAATGAGCAGTTCTTC.

This clonotype was seen many times. The chain couples TRBV24-1 to TRBJ2-3; D is perhaps TRBD2 (5 bases). V was cut by 3 bases and J by 4 bases, with 13 bases left in between. In germline, CDR1 is KGHDR, CDR2 SFDVKD. CDR3 length: 15 residues. The CDR3 loop reads CATSDAPDLADTQYF. The CDR3 DNA reads TGTGCCACCAGTGATGCCCCGGACTTAGCAGATACGCAGTATTTT.

This clonotype was detected ten times or more. This rearrangement joins TRBV28 to TRBJ2-3; 13 nucleotides line up with TRBD2. This CDR3 is 16 amino acids long. V was pared by 6 bases and J by 10 bases, with 13 bases of the junction left unmatched. Germline V lookup: CDR1 MDHEN, CDR2 SYDVKM. The CDR3 spells CASSSQGELAGGPQYF. DNA for the CDR3: TGTGCCAGCAGCAGTCAGGGCGAACTAGCGGGAGGGCCGCAGTATTTT.

Many counts were recorded for this clonotype. V and J are TRBV7-2 and TRBJ2-1; a possible D gene is TRBD2 (6 bases). Germline V lookup: CDR1 SGHTA, CDR2 FQGNSA. This CDR3 region has 11 residues. V lost 5 bases, J lost 13 bases, and 12 bases lay in between. DNA of the CDR3: TGTGCCAGCAGCCAAGGGGACTTACAGTTCTTC. Translated, it gives CASSQGDLQFF.

V and J are TRBV20-1 and TRBJ2-7; no definite D call. Germline V gene lookup returns CDR1 DFQATT and CDR2 SNEGSKA (reference sequence). V was trimmed by 3 bases and J by 2 bases, leaving 14 bases between them. CDR3 length equals 14 residues. In DNA form, the CDR3 reads TGCAGTGCTAGTAGACTCCGCAGAGCCTACGAGCAGTACTTC. It translates to CSASRLRRAYEQYF.

This clonotype has ten or more counts. The V gene is TRBV12-3 or TRBV12-4, the J gene TRBJ1-1; TRBD1 is a possible D gene (5 bases). The V and J ends lost 5 bases and 1 base respectively, with 14 bases between them. The length of the CDR3 is 15 residues. This CDR3 reads CASSLGVPGNTEAFF. DNA of the CDR3: TGTGCCAGCAGTCTAGGGGTCCCCGGGAACACTGAAGCTTTCTTT.

This clonotype was counted between two and nine times. The V call is TRBV27, the J call TRBJ2-1; 9 positions match TRBD2. Germline lookup yields CDR1 MNHEY and CDR2 SMNVEV (reference sequence). CDR3 size: 15 residues. J was trimmed by 6 bases and V by 6 bases; bases with no gene match: 9. CDR3 bases: TGTGCCAGCAGGAATAGCGGGAGTGGGGGCAATGAGCAGTTCTTC. Its translation is CASRNSGSGGNEQFF.

This clonotype was counted at least ten times. The J gene is TRBJ1-1, the V gene TRBV28; D unresolved. CDR3 size: 15 residues. The V gene lost 3 bases and the J gene lost 4 bases, with 15 bases spanning the gap. Germline V gene data show CDR1 as MDHEN and CDR2 as SYDVKM. The CDR3 sequence is CASSFSEYISTEAFF. DNA of the CDR3: TGTGCCAGCAGTTTTTCAGAATATATTAGCACTGAAGCTTTCTTT. Combining the CDR3 with reference TRBV28 and TRBJ1-1 gives the whole variable domain DVKVTQSSRYLVKRTGEKVFLECVQDMDHENMFWYRQDPGLGLRLIYFSYDVKMKEKGDIPEGYSVSREKKERFSLILESASTNQTSMYLCASSFSEYISTEAFFGQGTRLTVV.

This chain joins TRBV20-1 and TRBJ1-5, with 9 positions matching TRBD1. V trimming: 4 bases; J trimming: 5 bases; junction bases outside the gene matches: 3. From germline, CDR1 is DFQATT and CDR2 SNEGSKA (reference sequence). The CDR3 extends over 13 amino acids. The CDR3 is CSATQGADQPQHF. CDR3 DNA: TGCAGTGCTACACAGGGGGCCGATCAGCCCCAGCATTTT.